A selection of T cell receptor beta chains follows, all from one sample in a study of response to subunit inactivated influenza vaccine. TCRdb ran MiXCR on the RT-PCR reads and lists one entry per CDR3 protein. The table has hundreds of thousands of distinct CDR3 sequences, 25% seen once. The material was CD4+ T cells sorted from PBMCs, obtained roughly 5 days after vaccination. The receptors derive from a man aged 45-65 years who received an inactivated influenza vaccine. CDR3s leave out the opening cysteine and the closing phenylalanine or tryptophan.

V gene,J gene,CDR3 protein
TRBV7-9,TRBJ2-3,ASSEVDTQY
TRBV28,TRBJ2-7,ASSTGAAVGEQY
TRBV5-1,TRBJ2-5,ASSIRGTGKETQY
TRBV20-1,TRBJ2-7,SASKTSGGPEQY
TRBV5-1,TRBJ2-5,ASSLEGTQY
TRBV20-1,TRBJ1-1,SAKKQGQQEAF
TRBV4-3,TRBJ1-1,ASSQDGRATEAF
TRBV12-3/TRBV12-4,TRBJ1-2,ASSLALSNYGYT
TRBV7-9,TRBJ1-4,ASSFGGTGAEKLF
TRBV2,TRBJ2-3,ASSEHTGGTDTQY
TRBV4-2,TRBJ2-5,ASSQDWMTSGQETQY
TRBV4-1,TRBJ1-6,ASSRNRDRPNSPLH
TRBV5-1,TRBJ2-1,ASSFSGAGGLNEQF
TRBV20-1,TRBJ2-1,SALAGGPESEQF
TRBV15,TRBJ2-2,ATKAGQNTGELF
TRBV3-1,TRBJ2-7,ASSRTGGHSYEQY
TRBV2,TRBJ2-1,ASTPDYNEQF
TRBV5-1,TRBJ1-4,ASSLHGNEKLF
TRBV30,TRBJ1-2,AWTLWGRGNYGYT
TRBV12-3/TRBV12-4,TRBJ2-5,ASSFTGKETQY
TRBV11-2,TRBJ1-5,ASSSGLNQPQH
TRBV7-2,TRBJ2-5,ASSLEVPTQY
TRBV5-1,TRBJ2-3,ASTPGQGPDTQY
TRBV20-1,TRBJ1-5,SARDDRVSSNQPQH
TRBV5-6,TRBJ2-7,ASSPTGRNYEQY
TRBV10-3,TRBJ1-2,AIRSSTGGGNNYGYT
TRBV11-2,TRBJ1-4,ASSFGLRDEKLF
TRBV6-5,TRBJ2-1,ASSYRSRTPNEQF
TRBV12-3/TRBV12-4,TRBJ2-7,ASSPEEWTGGSEQY
TRBV20-1,TRBJ2-1,SAREKGLAANEQF
TRBV21-1,TRBJ2-7,ASSARWTEQY
TRBV4-3,TRBJ1-2,ASSQVAGRNYGYT
TRBV2,TRBJ2-6,ASSARGWGQSSGANVLT
TRBV11-1,TRBJ1-1,ASSLREVWGTMNTEAF
TRBV3-1,TRBJ1-6,ASSSRGHNSPLH
TRBV21-1,TRBJ2-7,ASSARLAGNSYEQY
TRBV7-2,TRBJ1-1,ASSSSLGVNTEAF
TRBV18,TRBJ1-1,ASSPKAGIPPEAF
TRBV20-1,TRBJ2-6,SAREITANSFSGANVLT
TRBV5-1,TRBJ2-1,ASSLMGSVNSYNEQF
TRBV12-2,TRBJ1-4,ASRNFQEPVAGKLF
TRBV5-1,TRBJ2-3,ASSLTNTDTQY
TRBV24-1,TRBJ1-2,ATSGSGYGYT
TRBV10-3,TRBJ2-1,AISWGGTGSEQF
TRBV12-3/TRBV12-4,TRBJ1-5,ASSLQGARSNQPQH
TRBV12-3/TRBV12-4,TRBJ2-7,ASSLEASGAYEQY
TRBV20-1,TRBJ2-1,SARLAGANNEQF
TRBV20-1,TRBJ2-5,SARVGAHNRETQY